This T cell receptor (beta chain) was recovered during a study of blood T cells in healthy people across ages. V gave up 5 bases and J gave up 1 base; unmatched junction bases: 6. The CDR3 runs to 15 residues. The germline V gene encodes CDR1 SQVTM and CDR2 ANQGSEA. Using a J-beta primer mix together with a sample-barcoded 5' primer, a second PCR was run for roughly 6 to 12 cycles. TCRdb re-derived calls from the 5' RACE reads in MiXCR, one entry per CDR3 protein. The data contain approximately 1.5 million distinct CDR3 sequences, around 35% of them seen just once; the ten biggest clones take up over 9%.

This sequence originates from a woman in her thirties in good health. The gene calls are TRBV29-1 and TRBJ2-2, with 8 bases identical to TRBD1. Sequenced sample: blood. The chain's CDR3 is CSVRTGTGNTGELFF. CDR3 coding DNA: TGCAGCGTTCGGACCGGGACAGGGAACACCGGGGAGCTGTTTTTT.